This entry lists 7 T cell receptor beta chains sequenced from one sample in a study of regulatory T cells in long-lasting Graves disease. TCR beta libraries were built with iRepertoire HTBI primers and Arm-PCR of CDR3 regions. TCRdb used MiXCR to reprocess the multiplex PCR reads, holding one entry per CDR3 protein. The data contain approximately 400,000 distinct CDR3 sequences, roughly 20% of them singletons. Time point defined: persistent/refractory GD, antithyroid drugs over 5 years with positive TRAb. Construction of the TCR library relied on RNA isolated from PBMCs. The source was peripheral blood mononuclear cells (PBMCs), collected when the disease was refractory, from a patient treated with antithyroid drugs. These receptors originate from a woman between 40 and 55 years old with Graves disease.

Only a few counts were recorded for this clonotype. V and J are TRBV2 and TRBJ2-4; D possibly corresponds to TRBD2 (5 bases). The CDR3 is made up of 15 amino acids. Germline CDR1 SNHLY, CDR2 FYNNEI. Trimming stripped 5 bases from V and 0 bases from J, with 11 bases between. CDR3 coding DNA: TGTGCCAGCAGTCCCGAGGGCTTAGCCAAAAACATTCAGTACTTC. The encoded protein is CASSPEGLAKNIQYF.

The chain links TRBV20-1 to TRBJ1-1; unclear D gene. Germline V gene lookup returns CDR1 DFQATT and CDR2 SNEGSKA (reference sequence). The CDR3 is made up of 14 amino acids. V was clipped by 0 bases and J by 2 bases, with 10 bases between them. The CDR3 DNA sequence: TGCAGTGCTAGAGATTACGGATTAAACACTGAAGCTTTCTTT. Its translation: CSARDYGLNTEAFF.

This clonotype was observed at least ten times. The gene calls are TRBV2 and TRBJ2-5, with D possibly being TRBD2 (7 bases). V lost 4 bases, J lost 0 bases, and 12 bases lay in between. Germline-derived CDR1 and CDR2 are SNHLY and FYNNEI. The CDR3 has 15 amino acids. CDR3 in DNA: TGTGCCAGCAGTGGGGGGGGCACCGACCAAGAGACCCAGTACTTC. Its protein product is CASSGGGTDQETQYF.

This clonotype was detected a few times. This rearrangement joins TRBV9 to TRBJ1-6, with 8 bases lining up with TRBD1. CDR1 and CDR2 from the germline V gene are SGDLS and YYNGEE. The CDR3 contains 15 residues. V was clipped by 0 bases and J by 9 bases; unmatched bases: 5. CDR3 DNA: TGTGCCAGCAGCGTAGCTACAGGGGGGCCTTCACCCCTCCACTTT. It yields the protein CASSVATGGPSPLHF.

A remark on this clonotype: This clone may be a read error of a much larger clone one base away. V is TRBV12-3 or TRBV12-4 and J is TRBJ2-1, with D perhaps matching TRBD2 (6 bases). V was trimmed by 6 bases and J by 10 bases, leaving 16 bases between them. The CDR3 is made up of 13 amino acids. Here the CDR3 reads CASRKGAGYEQFF. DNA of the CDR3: TGTGCCAGCAGGAAAGGGGCGGGGTACGAGCAGTTCTTC.

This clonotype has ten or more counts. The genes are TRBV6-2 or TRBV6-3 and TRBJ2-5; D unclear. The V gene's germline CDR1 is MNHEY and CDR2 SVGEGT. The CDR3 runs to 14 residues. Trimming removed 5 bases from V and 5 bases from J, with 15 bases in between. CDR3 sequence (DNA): TGTGCCAGCAGTACCCTCCAAGTCGGGGAGACCCAGTACTTC. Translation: CASSTLQVGETQYF.

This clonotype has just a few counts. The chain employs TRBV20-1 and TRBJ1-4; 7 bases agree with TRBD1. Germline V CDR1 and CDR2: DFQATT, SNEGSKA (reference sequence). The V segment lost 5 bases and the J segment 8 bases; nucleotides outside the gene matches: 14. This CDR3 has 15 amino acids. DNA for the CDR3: TGCAGTGCTCGGATACCACAGGGGTTTGGCGAAAAACTGTTTTTT. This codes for CSARIPQGFGEKLFF.